The table lists the clone carrying this T cell receptor (beta chain) with many counts. The record originates from a study of blood T cells in healthy people across ages. A sample-barcoded 5' primer and a J-beta primer mix were used in a second PCR of roughly 7 to 11 cycles. Each cDNA was tagged by a template-switch adaptor containing 12 random nucleotides. A single record per CDR3 protein comes from TCRdb applying MiXCR to the 5' RACE reads. The profile shows roughly 680,000 distinct CDR3 sequences, about 50% of them singletons. Germline CDR1 and CDR2: LNHNV and YYDKDF (reference sequence). Trimming left V 3 bases short and J 8 bases short, with 13 bases between. The CDR3 length is 14 residues.

Material for sequencing was blood. This receptor was taken from a woman older than 75 in good health. This sequence joins TRBV15 and TRBJ1-4, with D unresolved. The CDR3 nucleotides are TGTGCCACCAGCAGGGATCAGATAGGGGAAAAACTGTTTTTT. The encoded protein is CATSRDQIGEKLFF.